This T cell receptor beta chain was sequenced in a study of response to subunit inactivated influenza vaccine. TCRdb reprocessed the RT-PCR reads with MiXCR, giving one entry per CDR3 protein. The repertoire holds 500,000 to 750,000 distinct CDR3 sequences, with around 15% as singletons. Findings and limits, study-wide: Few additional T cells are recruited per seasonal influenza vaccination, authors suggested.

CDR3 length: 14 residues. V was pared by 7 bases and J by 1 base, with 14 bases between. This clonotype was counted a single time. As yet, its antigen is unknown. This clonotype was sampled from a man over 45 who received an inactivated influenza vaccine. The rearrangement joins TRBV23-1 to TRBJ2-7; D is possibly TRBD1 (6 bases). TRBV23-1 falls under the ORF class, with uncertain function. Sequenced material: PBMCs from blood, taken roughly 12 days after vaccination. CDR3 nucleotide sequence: TGCGCCAGCACAATAAACAGGGATTCCTACGAGCAGTACTTC. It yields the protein CASTINRDSYEQYF.